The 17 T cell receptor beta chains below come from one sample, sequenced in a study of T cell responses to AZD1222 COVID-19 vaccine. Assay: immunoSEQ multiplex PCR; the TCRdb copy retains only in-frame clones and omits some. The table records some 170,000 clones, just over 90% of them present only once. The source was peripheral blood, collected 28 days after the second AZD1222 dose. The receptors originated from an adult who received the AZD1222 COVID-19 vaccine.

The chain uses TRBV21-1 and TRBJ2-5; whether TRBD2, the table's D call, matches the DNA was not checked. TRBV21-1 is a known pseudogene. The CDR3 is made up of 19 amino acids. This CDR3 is CASSSTRRSAALAVETQYF. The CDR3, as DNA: TGTGCCAGCAGCTCCACTCGCAGGTCCGCGGCGCTAGCTGTTGAGACCCAGTACTTC.

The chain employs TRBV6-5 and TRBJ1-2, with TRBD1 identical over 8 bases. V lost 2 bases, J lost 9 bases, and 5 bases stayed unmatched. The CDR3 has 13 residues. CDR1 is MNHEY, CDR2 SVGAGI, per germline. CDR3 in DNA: TGTGCCAGCAGTTACAGTCAGGGGGCGAGCTACACCTTC. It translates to CASSYSQGASYTF.

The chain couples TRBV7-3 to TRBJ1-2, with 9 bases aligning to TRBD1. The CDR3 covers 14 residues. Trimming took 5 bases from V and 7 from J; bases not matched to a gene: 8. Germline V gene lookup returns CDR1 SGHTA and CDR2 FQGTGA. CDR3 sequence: CASSAQQGAGGYTF. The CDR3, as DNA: TGTGCCAGCAGCGCACAACAGGGGGCGGGTGGCTACACCTTC.

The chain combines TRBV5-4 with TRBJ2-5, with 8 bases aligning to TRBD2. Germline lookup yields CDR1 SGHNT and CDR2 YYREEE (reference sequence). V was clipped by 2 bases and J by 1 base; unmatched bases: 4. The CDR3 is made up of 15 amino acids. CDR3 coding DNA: TGTGCCAGCAGCTTAGCGGGGGTCTTCCAAGAGACCCAGTACTTC. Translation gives CASSLAGVFQETQYF. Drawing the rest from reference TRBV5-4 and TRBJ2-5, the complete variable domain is ETGVTQSPTHLIKTRGQQVTLRCSSQSGHNTVSWYQQALGQGPQFIFQYYREEENGRGNFPPRFSGLQFPNYSSELNVNALELDDSALYLCASSLAGVFQETQYFGPGTRLLVL.

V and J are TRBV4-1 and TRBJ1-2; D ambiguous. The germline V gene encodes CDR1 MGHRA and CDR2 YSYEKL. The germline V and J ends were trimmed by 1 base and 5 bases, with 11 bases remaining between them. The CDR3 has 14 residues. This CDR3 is CASSQAYHQYGYTF. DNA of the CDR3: TGCGCCAGCAGCCAAGCGTACCACCAATATGGCTACACCTTC.

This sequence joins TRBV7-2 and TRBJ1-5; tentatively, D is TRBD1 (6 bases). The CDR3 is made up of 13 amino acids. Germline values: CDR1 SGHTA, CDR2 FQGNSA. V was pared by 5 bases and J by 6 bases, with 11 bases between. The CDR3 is CASSPHRVQPQHF. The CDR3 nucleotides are TGTGCCAGCAGCCCCCACAGGGTTCAGCCCCAGCATTTT.

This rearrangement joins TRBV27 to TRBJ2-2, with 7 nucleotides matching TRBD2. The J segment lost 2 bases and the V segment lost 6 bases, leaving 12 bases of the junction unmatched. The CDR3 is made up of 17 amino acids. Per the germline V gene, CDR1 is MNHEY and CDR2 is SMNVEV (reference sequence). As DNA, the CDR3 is TGTGCCAGCAGCCAAGTCCGACTAGCCGTTAACACCGGGGAGCTGTTTTTT. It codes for CASSQVRLAVNTGELFF.

The CDR3: CASSLGHPNEQYF. CDR3 nucleotide sequence: TGTGCCAGCAGTTTGGGCCATCCCAACGAGCAGTACTTC. V is TRBV12-3 or TRBV12-4 and J is TRBJ2-7; D is unclear. The CDR3 loop spans 13 amino acids. The ends were cut back, 3 bases at V and 5 bases at J, with 11 bases in the middle.

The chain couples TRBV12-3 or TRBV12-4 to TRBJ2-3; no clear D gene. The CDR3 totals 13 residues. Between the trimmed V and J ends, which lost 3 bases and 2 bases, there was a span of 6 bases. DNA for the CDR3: TGTGCCAGCAGTTTGAGCCACACAGATACGCAGTATTTT. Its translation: CASSLSHTDTQYF.

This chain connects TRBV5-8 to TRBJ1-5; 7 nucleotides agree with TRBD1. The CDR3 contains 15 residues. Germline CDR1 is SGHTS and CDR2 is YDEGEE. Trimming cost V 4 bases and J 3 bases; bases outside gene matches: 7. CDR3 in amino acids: CASSPGTEYNQPQHF. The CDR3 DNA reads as TGTGCCAGCAGCCCCGGGACAGAGTACAATCAGCCCCAGCATTTT. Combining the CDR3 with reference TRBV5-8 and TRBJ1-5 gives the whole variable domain EAGVTQSPTHLIKTRGQQATLRCSPISGHTSVYWYQQALGLGLQFLLWYDEGEERNRGNFPPRFSGRQFPNYSSELNVNALELEDSALYLCASSPGTEYNQPQHFGDGTRLSIL.

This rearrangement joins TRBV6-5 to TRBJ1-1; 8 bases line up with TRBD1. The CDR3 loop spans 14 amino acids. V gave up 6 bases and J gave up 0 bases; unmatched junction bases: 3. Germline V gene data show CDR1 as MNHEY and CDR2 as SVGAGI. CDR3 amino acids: CASSNRGVNTEAFF. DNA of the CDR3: TGTGCCAGCAGCAACAGGGGGGTGAACACTGAAGCTTTCTTT.

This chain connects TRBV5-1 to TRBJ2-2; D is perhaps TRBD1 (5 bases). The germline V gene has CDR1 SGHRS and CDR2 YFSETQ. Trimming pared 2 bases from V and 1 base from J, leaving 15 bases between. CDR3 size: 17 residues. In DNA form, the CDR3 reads TGCGCCAGCAGCTTACAGGACATCCTCGGGAACACCGGGGAGCTGTTTTTT. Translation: CASSLQDILGNTGELFF.

The CDR3 loop is CASSLVQGLANYGYTF. The CDR3 bases are TGCGCCAGCAGCTTGGTACAGGGCCTTGCTAACTATGGCTACACCTTC. The chain couples TRBV5-1 to TRBJ1-2; possibly TRBD1 for D (6 bases). CDR3 length equals 16 residues. CDR1 SGHRS and CDR2 YFSETQ come from the germline V gene. Trimming left V 0 bases short and J 0 bases short, with 12 bases between.

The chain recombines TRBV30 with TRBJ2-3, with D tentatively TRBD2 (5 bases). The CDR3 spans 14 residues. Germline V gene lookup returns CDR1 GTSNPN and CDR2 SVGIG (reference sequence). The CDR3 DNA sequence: TGTGACCCCCCGAGGGTGGTTACCACAGATACGCAGTATTTT. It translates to CDPPRVVTTDTQYF.

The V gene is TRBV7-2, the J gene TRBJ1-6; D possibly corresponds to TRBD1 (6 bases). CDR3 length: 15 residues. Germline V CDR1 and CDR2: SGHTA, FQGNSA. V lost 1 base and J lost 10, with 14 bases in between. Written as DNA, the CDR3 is TGTGCCAGCAGCTTAGGCGGGTCAGGGGAATCACCCCTCCACTTT. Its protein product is CASSLGGSGESPLHF.

Here the CDR3 DNA reads TGCGCCAGCAGCTTGCGGGGGGGCGCGAGGAATTCACCCCTCCACTTT. It codes for CASSLRGGARNSPLHF. The rearrangement joins TRBV5-1 to TRBJ1-6; maybe TRBD1 (6 bases). V was cut by 1 base and J by 7 bases, with 15 bases left in between. Germline V gene lookup returns CDR1 SGHRS and CDR2 YFSETQ. The CDR3 runs 16 residues.

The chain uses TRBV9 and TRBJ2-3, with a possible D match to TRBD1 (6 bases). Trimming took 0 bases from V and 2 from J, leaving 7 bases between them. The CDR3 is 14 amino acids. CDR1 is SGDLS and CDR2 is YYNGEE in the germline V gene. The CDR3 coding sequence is TGTGCCAGCAGCGTAGGGGACACCACAGATACGCAGTATTTT. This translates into CASSVGDTTDTQYF.